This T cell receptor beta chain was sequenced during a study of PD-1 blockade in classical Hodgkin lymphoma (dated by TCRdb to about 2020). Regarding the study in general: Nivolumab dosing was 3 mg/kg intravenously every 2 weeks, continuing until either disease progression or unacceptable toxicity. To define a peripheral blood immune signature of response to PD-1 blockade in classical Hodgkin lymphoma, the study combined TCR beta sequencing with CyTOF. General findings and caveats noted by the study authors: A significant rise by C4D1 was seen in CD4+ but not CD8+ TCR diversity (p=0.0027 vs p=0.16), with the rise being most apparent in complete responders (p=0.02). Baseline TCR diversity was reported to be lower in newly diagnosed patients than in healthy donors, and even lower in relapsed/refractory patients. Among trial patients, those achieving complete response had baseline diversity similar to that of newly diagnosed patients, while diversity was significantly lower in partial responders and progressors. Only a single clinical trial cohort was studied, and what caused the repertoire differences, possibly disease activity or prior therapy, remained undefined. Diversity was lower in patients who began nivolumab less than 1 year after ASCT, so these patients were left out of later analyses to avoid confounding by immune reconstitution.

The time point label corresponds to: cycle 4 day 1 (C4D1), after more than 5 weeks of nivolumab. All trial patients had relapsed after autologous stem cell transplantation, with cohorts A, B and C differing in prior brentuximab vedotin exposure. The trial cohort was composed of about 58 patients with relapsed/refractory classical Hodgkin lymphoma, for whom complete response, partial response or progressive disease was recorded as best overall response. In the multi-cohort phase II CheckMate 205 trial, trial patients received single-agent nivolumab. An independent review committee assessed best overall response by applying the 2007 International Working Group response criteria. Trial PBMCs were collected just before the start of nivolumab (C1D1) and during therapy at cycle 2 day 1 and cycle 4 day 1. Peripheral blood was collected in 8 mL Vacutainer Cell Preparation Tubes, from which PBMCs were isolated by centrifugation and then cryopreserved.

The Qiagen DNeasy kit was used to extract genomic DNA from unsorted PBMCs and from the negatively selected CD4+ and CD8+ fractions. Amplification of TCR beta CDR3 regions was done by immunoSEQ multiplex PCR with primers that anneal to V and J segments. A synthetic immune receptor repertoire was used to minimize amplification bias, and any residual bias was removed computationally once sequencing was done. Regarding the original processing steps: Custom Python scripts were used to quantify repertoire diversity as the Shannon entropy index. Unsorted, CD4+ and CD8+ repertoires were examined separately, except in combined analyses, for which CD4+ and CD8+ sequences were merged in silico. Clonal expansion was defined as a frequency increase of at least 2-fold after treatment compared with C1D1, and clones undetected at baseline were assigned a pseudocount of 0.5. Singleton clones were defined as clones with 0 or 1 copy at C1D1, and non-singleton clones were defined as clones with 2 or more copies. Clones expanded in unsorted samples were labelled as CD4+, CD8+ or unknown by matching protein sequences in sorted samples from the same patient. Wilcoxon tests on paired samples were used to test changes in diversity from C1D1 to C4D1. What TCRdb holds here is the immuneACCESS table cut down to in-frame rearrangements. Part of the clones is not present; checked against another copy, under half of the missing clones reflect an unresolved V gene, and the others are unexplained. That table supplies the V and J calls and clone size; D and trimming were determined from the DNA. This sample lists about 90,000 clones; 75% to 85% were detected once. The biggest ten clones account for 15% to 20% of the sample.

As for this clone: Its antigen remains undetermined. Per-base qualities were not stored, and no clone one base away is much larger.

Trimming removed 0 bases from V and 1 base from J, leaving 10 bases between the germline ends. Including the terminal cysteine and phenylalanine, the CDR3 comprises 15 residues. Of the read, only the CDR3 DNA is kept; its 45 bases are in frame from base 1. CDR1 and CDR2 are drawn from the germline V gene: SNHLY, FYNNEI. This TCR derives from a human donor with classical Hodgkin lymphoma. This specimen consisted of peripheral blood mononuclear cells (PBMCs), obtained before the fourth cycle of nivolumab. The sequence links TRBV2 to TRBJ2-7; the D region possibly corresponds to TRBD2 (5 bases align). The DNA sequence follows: TGTGCCAGCAGTGAAGCTGGGCGGGCGTCCTACGAGCAGTACTTC. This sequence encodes CASSEAGRASYEQYF.